This TCR beta chain emerged from a study of Graves' ophthalmopathy and Graves' hyperthyroidism. From RNA, the CDR3 regions of TCR beta chains were amplified and sequenced. First-round RT-PCR employed HTBI primers, with a second-round multiplex PCR after it. TCRdb re-called the multiplex PCR reads through MiXCR, storing one row per CDR3 protein. The sample consists of 600,000 to 650,000 distinct CDR3 sequences, 20% to 25% of them appearing once. At least ten counts were recorded for this clonotype. Germline CDR1 LNHDA, CDR2 SQIVND (reference sequence). The CDR3 has 16 residues. V was pared by 5 bases and J by 3 bases, with 17 bases between.

Sequencing used peripheral blood. The clonotype was recovered from a woman between 18 and 30 years old with stable Graves' hyperthyroidism. Some clones in this sample may be carry-over from other donors' samples. The chain uses TRBV19 and TRBJ1-5, with D hard to call. CDR3 coding DNA: TGTGCCAGTAGTGGTCGCGGAATGGGTTCCAATCAGCCCCAGCATTTT. This encodes CASSGRGMGSNQPQHF. Full variable domain (missing parts from reference TRBV19 and TRBJ1-5): DGGITQSPKYLFRKEGQNVTLSCEQNLNHDAMYWYRQDPGQGLRLIYYSQIVNDFQKGDIAEGYSVSREKKESFPLTVTSAQKNPTAFYLCASSGRGMGSNQPQHFGDGTRLSIL.